Here is one T cell receptor beta chain with its context. This clone has only a few counts. It lacks a known antigen. No base quality values were provided; no much bigger clone lies one nucleotide off. The entire isolated RNA was reverse transcribed using the High Capacity cDNA Reverse Transcription Kit, and thus expressed TCRB transcripts were sequenced. Naive, central memory and regulatory T cell samples underwent deep immunoSEQ sequencing, averaging about 3.57 million total reads per sample. Sorted cells were lysed in RLT buffer and RNA was extracted with DNase-treated RNeasy Micro or Mini kits, depending on cell number. Each cell subset was processed separately to prevent cross-contamination, with patient and healthy donor samples processed together. The immunoSEQ multiplex PCR was used to amplify TCRB sequences from cDNA, yielding 87-bp fragments that span the CDR3 region. The amplicons were sequenced using the Illumina HiSeq platform. The authors processed their data as follows. PCR bias was computationally corrected using synthetic template baselines, reads within Hamming distance 2 were collapsed, and singletons that could not be merged were discarded. Reads were aligned against IMGT so that V, D and J genes, CDR3 length and insertions or deletions at six rearrangement sites could be assigned. Within each subset, clonotype counts were normalized to sorted cell number, and only after that were true diversity and Gini coefficients computed with the tcR R package. The overlap coefficient, calculated on TCRB nucleotide sequences, was used to quantify repertoire sharing. Out-of-frame TCRB sequences from naive cells were analyzed as a proxy for the pre-selection repertoire. TCRdb holds this immuneACCESS table with in-frame rearrangements only. Some clones are missing; in checked studies, unresolved V genes explain under half, and the rest has no known cause. That table gives V, J and clone size, and the DNA gave D and trimming. The sample contains more than 300,000 clones, around 12% of them found a single time. Of the sample, approximately 0.015% is held by the ten largest clones.

This sample stems from a study of beta chain features in type 1 diabetes (dated by TCRdb to the late 2010s). At the level of the whole study: Mean age, gender distribution, total cell number and subset yield were not different between patients and healthy donors. Across all samples, 107,917,701 sorted cells were examined, and cell number per subset correlated strongly with RNA yield. In the study, recently diagnosed type 1 diabetes patients and matched healthy donors were compared on the TCRB repertoires of their sorted circulating CD4+ T cell subsets. Whereas all 28 donors provided naive and central memory subsets, regulatory and stem cell-like memory subsets were isolated from just 8 patients and roughly 8 healthy donors. Overall study results and their limits: Naive, central memory and regulatory TCRB repertoires appeared to be more alike among patients than among healthy donors. HLA sub-analyses involved small numbers of individuals, so any influence of HLA type on TCRB rearrangement remained unresolved. Shorter templates might have been favored by PCR, but patient and control samples were amplified and corrected together, so both groups would have been affected equally by any skew. Type 1 diabetes patients showed a moderate but significant shortening of TCRB CDR3 length in all four CD4+ subsets. Because cDNA was sequenced instead of genomic DNA, activated cells with high expression could be over-represented, although the groups did not differ in activation or CD3 levels. Fewer insertions and more nucleotide deletions at VDJ recombination sites were observed in patients with type 1 diabetes, implying thymic rearrangement abnormalities.

The germline V gene (reference sequence) sets CDR1 to MNHEY and CDR2 to SMNVEV. From V the trimming removes 6 bases and from J it removes 2 bases, while the gene matches leave 5 bases of the junction unaccounted for. The CDR3 spans 14 residues, from the cysteine through the phenylalanine. The DNA shown is the 42-base CDR3, in frame from base 1. Each donor gave one peripheral blood draw, roughly 120 mL on average, collected into heparinised tubes. Naive, central memory, regulatory and stem cell-like memory CD4+ T cells were sorted on a BD FACSAria II using a panel including CD45RO, CCR7, CD25, CD127, CD95 and CD27. Every sorted population had a purity above 95%. PBMCs were separated immediately by Lymphoprep density gradient centrifugation and were stained directly, without being cultured. To minimize batch effects, samples were stained and sorted in pairs, one healthy donor with one patient per experiment.

This sequence originates from a young man in good health. Sequencing was carried out using naive CD4+ T cells from blood. The cell subset or site label, read with the paper, signifies: true naive CD4+ T cells. The chain was built from TRBV27 and TRBJ2-7; TRBD2 matches 9 bases in the middle. The CDR3: CASSRTSATYEQYF. The nucleotides are TGTGCCAGCAGCCGGACTAGCGCAACCTACGAGCAGTACTTC.